This T cell receptor beta chain was obtained from a study of cytomegalovirus exposure and HLA in healthy donors. Study-level background: Among about 179 million T cells, an earlier analysis found around 100 million unique TCR beta sequences.

This clone showed up just a few times. What it binds is not known. The CDR3 is made up of 15 amino acids. Trimming cost V 3 bases and J 8 bases, with 19 bases left between them. From germline, CDR1 is LNHDA and CDR2 SQIVND (reference sequence). Amplification used 60 Vbeta primers and 13 Jbeta primers. Sequencing was performed with immunoSEQ multiplex PCR; in TCRdb, only in-frame clones are kept and a portion is missing. The table lists fewer than 200,000 clones, about 71% of them singletons. Study-wide results and caveats: Testing in vitro showed a few CMV-associated chains specific for CMV antigens.

This TCR derives from a woman in her thirties in good health and CMV-seronegative. V gene TRBV19 combines with J gene TRBJ1-2, with D unclear. The sample consisted of PBMCs. CDR3 loop: CASSIVRTLEWGYTF. As DNA, the CDR3 is TGTGCCAGTAGTATCGTCCGGACTCTGGAGTGGGGCTACACCTTC.